This TCR beta chain was documented in a study of vaccination and CD4 T cells after COVID-19. As for the study in general: Stimulation used overlapping spike peptides from SARS-CoV-2, HCoV-NL63, HCoV-OC43 and HCoV-229E.

The CDR3 is 15 amino acids. With V trimmed by 4 bases and J by 3 bases, 8 bases remained unmatched. Per the germline V gene, CDR1 is MNHEY and CDR2 is SVGEGT. As concerns this clonotype: Its target is unknown.

Stated treatment: roughly nine-day PBMC culture with coronavirus spike peptide pools or control peptides (ViraFEST assay). ViraFEST expanded antigen-specific T cells with peptide pools, then sequenced TCRs. Culture conditions combined more than 1.5 million PBMCs per well with 7.5 to 10 IU/ml IL-2 and around 10 ug/ml peptide pools. Cultured CD4+ T cells had their DNA profiled by the Oncomine TCR Beta short-read assay. MiXCR was run by TCRdb on the PCR reads, yielding one entry per CDR3 protein. The profile shows 10,000 to 15,000 distinct CDR3 sequences, 60% to 80% of them singletons. The sequence was obtained from a human donor who received a COVID-19 vaccine. This specimen was CD4+ T cells from blood, cultured in vitro, taken after SARS-CoV-2 vaccination. The chain links TRBV6-2 or TRBV6-3 to TRBJ2-7; the match to TRBD1 covers 8 bases. The CDR3 DNA reads TGTGCCAGCAGTTCGACAGGGGTCGTCGGCTACGAGCAGTACTTC. This encodes CASSSTGVVGYEQYF.